What follows are 19 T cell receptor beta chains derived from one specimen sequenced in a study of T cell responses to AZD1222 COVID-19 vaccine (dated by TCRdb to the early 2020s). Library creation used the immunoSEQ multiplex PCR assay. In TCRdb, the immuneACCESS table is reduced to in-frame sequences with V and J assigned. These tables do not hold every clone; where another copy was compared, an unresolved V gene accounts for under half, and the others remain unexplained. The sample yields around 130,000 clones; approximately 90% were counted once. The biggest ten clones account for over 3% of the sample. What the time point label conveys for this sample: about 28 days (+/-7) after the second vaccine dose. The sequences come from peripheral blood, collected 28 days after the second AZD1222 dose. The receptor source for this set is an adult who received the AZD1222 COVID-19 vaccine.

The CDR3 DNA reads TGCGCCAGCAGCCAGGGTTTTGGGGTCAAAAACATTCAGTACTTC. Encoded protein: CASSQGFGVKNIQYF. This chain joins TRBV4-3 and TRBJ2-4; D is unresolved. V shed 3 bases and J shed 3 bases, with 12 bases lying between them. The CDR3 covers 15 residues. CDR1 is LGHNA and CDR2 is YSLEER in the germline V gene.

The CDR3 DNA is TGTGCCATCACCGGACAGGGCGGCGAGCAGTACTTC. It codes for CAITGQGGEQYF. The gene calls are TRBV10-3 and TRBJ2-7; 8 nucleotides match TRBD1. CDR1 is ENHRY, CDR2 SYGVKD, per germline. Trimming removed 7 bases from V and 6 bases from J; junction bases left unmatched: 5. The CDR3 runs 12 residues.

J is TRBJ1-2 and V is TRBV2; 8 nucleotides agree with TRBD1. Germline values: CDR1 SNHLY, CDR2 FYNNEI. This CDR3 is 15 amino acids long. The ends lost 7 bases at V and 1 base at J; junction bases unmatched: 8. The CDR3 DNA reads TGTGCCAGCATCGAAGAGACAGGGGTTAACTATGGCTACACCTTC. This codes for CASIEETGVNYGYTF.

V and J are TRBV28 and TRBJ2-7, with D possibly being TRBD1 or TRBD2 (5 bases each). V was clipped by 7 bases and J by 3 bases, with 13 bases between them. The CDR3 sequence is 13 residues long. Germline V gives CDR1 MDHEN, CDR2 SYDVKM. The CDR3 coding sequence is TGTGCCAGCACGTCGGGGACCTTCTACGAGCAGTACTTC. As protein: CASTSGTFYEQYF.

The J gene is TRBJ1-6, the V gene TRBV28; D might be TRBD1 (6 bases). This CDR3 contains 15 residues. Germline V lookup: CDR1 MDHEN, CDR2 SYDVKM. V was trimmed by 6 bases and J by 8 bases, leaving 17 bases between them. The chain's CDR3 is CASSTRRTAHSPLHF. The CDR3 region has the DNA TGTGCCAGCAGCACCCGCCGGACAGCTCATTCACCCCTCCACTTT.

The chain links TRBV5-1 to TRBJ2-3; 11 bases align to TRBD2. This CDR3 spans 15 amino acids. Trimming at V came to 4 bases and at J to 2 bases, leaving 3 bases not matched to a gene. From germline, CDR1 is SGHRS and CDR2 YFSETQ. The CDR3 protein is CASSSSGGDTDTQYF. The CDR3 nucleotides read TGCGCCAGCAGCAGTAGCGGGGGGGACACAGATACGCAGTATTTT. Drawing the rest from reference TRBV5-1 and TRBJ2-3, the complete variable domain is KAGVTQTPRYLIKTRGQQVTLSCSPISGHRSVSWYQQTPGQGLQFLFEYFSETQRNKGNFPGRFSGRQFSNSRSEMNVSTLELGDSALYLCASSSSGGDTDTQYFGPGTRLTVL.

The rearrangement uses TRBV6-5 and TRBJ1-5; D unresolved. Germline values: CDR1 MNHEY, CDR2 SVGAGI. V was clipped by 5 bases and J by 6 bases, with 11 bases between them. The CDR3 is made up of 13 amino acids. The CDR3 DNA is TGTGCCAGCAGTAGCGGACGTGGTCAGCCCCAGCATTTT. It codes for CASSSGRGQPQHF.

The chain recombines TRBV9 with TRBJ1-6; 9 nucleotides match TRBD1. Losses at the gene ends were 4 bases for V and 11 bases for J; bases not matched to a gene: 4. From germline, CDR1 is SGDLS and CDR2 YYNGEE. The CDR3 is made up of 13 amino acids. The CDR3 bases are TGTGCCAGCAGCCTTGACAGGGGGACACCCCTCCACTTT. Translating gives CASSLDRGTPLHF.

Regarding this clone: One end of the junction varies from germline; a read error may be responsible. The chain couples TRBV2 to TRBJ1-2; 7 nucleotides align to TRBD1. The CDR3 covers 13 residues. Per germline, CDR1 SNHLY and CDR2 FYNNEI. The CDR3 spells CASREGQDYGYTF. The DNA of the CDR3 is TGTGCCAGCAGGGAAGGACAGGACTATGGCTACACCTTC.

The chain joins TRBV5-1 to TRBJ2-3; TRBD1 agrees at 8 bases. The germline CDR1 and CDR2 sequences are SGHRS and YFSETQ. V lost 0 bases, J lost 4 bases, and 10 bases stayed unmatched. The CDR3 length is 17 residues. The CDR3 DNA follows: TGCGCCAGCAGCTTGGGACAGGGGACCCGGAGGGCAGATACGCAGTATTTT. This gives the protein CASSLGQGTRRADTQYF.

The chain recombines TRBV30 with TRBJ2-7; D might be TRBD1 (5 bases). CDR1 and CDR2 (germline): GTSNPN, SVGIG (reference sequence). The V and J ends lost 4 bases and 2 bases respectively, with 21 bases between them. The CDR3 consists of 16 residues. The CDR3 DNA sequence: TGTGCCTGGACCCGTGTGCTGGGGCCTCCTCCCTACGAGCAGTACTTC. Protein product: CAWTRVLGPPPYEQYF.

The rearrangement links TRBV9 to TRBJ1-3; D not resolved. The CDR3 runs 15 residues. The V gene's germline CDR1 is SGDLS and CDR2 YYNGEE. V was cut by 0 bases and J by 0 bases, with 7 bases left in between. The CDR3 region has the DNA TGTGCCAGCAGCGTAGTGGCAGACTCTGGAAACACCATATATTTT. Encoded protein: CASSVVADSGNTIYF. Drawing the rest from reference TRBV9 and TRBJ1-3, the complete variable domain is DSGVTQTPKHLITATGQRVTLRCSPRSGDLSVYWYQQSLDQGLQFLIQYYNGEERAKGNILERFSAQQFPDLHSELNLSSLELGDSALYFCASSVVADSGNTIYFGEGSWLTVV.

The chain employs TRBV3-1 (or the pseudogene TRBV3-2) and TRBJ1-3, with D maybe TRBD1 (5 bases). The CDR3 loop spans 15 amino acids. V lost 1 base and J 2 bases, leaving 9 bases between the germline ends. Looked up from germline, CDR1 is LGHDT and CDR2 is YNNKEL (reference sequence). CDR3 residues: CASSQGRDAGNTIYF. DNA of the CDR3: TGTGCCAGCAGCCAAGGGCGGGACGCTGGAAACACCATATATTTT.

The rearrangement links TRBV27 to TRBJ2-5, with unresolved D. CDR3 length: 13 amino acids. The germline V gene encodes CDR1 MNHEY and CDR2 SMNVEV (reference sequence). The V gene lost 2 bases and the J gene lost 2 bases, with 6 bases spanning the gap. CDR3 bases: TGTGCCAGCAGTTTAGTCGGGCAAGAGACCCAGTACTTC. Its protein product is CASSLVGQETQYF.

The V and J genes are TRBV25-1 and TRBJ2-7, with D tentatively TRBD2 (5 bases). V gave up 3 bases and J gave up 2 bases, with 20 bases separating them. Germline CDR1 is MGHDK and CDR2 is SYGVNS. The CDR3 is 17 residues long. CDR3 residues: CASSDPRALGTTYEQYF. As DNA, the CDR3 is TGTGCCAGCAGTGACCCGAGGGCGTTGGGCACCACCTACGAGCAGTACTTC.

With respect to this clone: Other DNA sequences in this specimen translate into the identical CDR3. The rearrangement joins TRBV9 to TRBJ2-3; no definite D call. Germline assignment: CDR1 SGDLS and CDR2 YYNGEE. The V end lost 3 bases, the J end lost 1 base, and 3 bases lay between the germline ends. This CDR3 is 12 amino acids long. As DNA, the CDR3 is TGTGCCAGCAGCGCCCGCACAGATACGCAGTATTTT. Translation gives CASSARTDTQYF. The full variable domain, with the rest looked up from reference TRBV9 and TRBJ2-3, is DSGVTQTPKHLITATGQRVTLRCSPRSGDLSVYWYQQSLDQGLQFLIQYYNGEERAKGNILERFSAQQFPDLHSELNLSSLELGDSALYFCASSARTDTQYFGPGTRLTVL.

The chain recombines TRBV19 with TRBJ2-6; 7 bases map to TRBD1. This CDR3 has 20 amino acids. V lost 5 bases to trimming and J lost 0 bases; unmatched junction nucleotides: 16. Per germline, CDR1 LNHDA and CDR2 SQIVND (reference sequence). CDR3 bases: TGTGCCAGTAGTGCACTGACAGGGCCGAATAGCGTCTCTGGGGCCAACGTCCTGACTTTC. This encodes CASSALTGPNSVSGANVLTF.

The V gene is TRBV5-1, the J gene TRBJ1-1; possible D gene TRBD1, 5 bases. The CDR3 covers 14 residues. Germline assignment: CDR1 SGHRS and CDR2 YFSETQ. V dropped 4 bases and J dropped 3 bases, with 13 bases sitting between them. CDR3 sequence: CASSVQDGDTEAFF. CDR3 bases: TGCGCCAGCAGCGTACAGGACGGGGACACTGAAGCTTTCTTT.

As regards this clone: Other nucleotide sequences in the sample specify the same CDR3. The chain joins TRBV7-2 to TRBJ2-3; D gene ambiguous. This CDR3 contains 12 residues. Germline CDR1 and CDR2: SGHTA and FQGNSA. The ends were cut back, 4 bases at V and 2 bases at J, with 4 bases in the middle. CDR3 DNA sequence: TGTGCCAGCAGCTCCTACACAGATACGCAGTATTTT. Its translation is CASSSYTDTQYF.